These 11 T cell receptor beta chains were sequenced from one sample in a study of T cells in Graves' hyperthyroidism and ophthalmopathy. Amplified TCR beta CDR3 regions came from RNA transcripts. Carried out on the TCR CDR3, a first-round RT-PCR used the HTBI primer set. Each CDR3 protein is one row after TCRdb ran MiXCR on the multiplex PCR reads. Of around 800,000 distinct CDR3 sequences listed, over 35% are singletons. Sequences were obtained from blood. The receptors were sampled from a man between 18 and 29 years old with Graves' hyperthyroidism.

This clonotype was recorded a few times. The genes are TRBV10-3 and TRBJ2-7; 13 positions agree with TRBD2. CDR1 is ENHRY and CDR2 is SYGVKD in the germline V gene. Trimming at V came to 10 bases and at J to 6 bases, leaving 12 bases not matched to a gene. The CDR3 length is 15 residues. The CDR3: CASTTSGGVLSEQYF. CDR3 coding DNA: TGTGCCAGCACTACTAGCGGGGGGGTATTAAGCGAGCAGTACTTC.

This chain uses TRBV7-7 with TRBJ2-7; D remains ambiguous. The CDR3 loop spans 12 amino acids. Germline-derived CDR1 and CDR2 are SSHAT and FNYEAQ (reference sequence). V was cut by 5 bases and J by 3 bases, with 8 bases left in between. The CDR3 protein is CASSVLGYEQYF. The CDR3 DNA reads TGTGCCAGCAGCGTCCTAGGCTACGAGCAGTACTTC.

Ten or more counts support this clonotype. This chain uses TRBV20-1 with TRBJ1-2; TRBD1 aligns across 10 bases. The V segment lost 3 bases and the J segment 10 bases; nucleotides outside the gene matches: 8. Germline CDR1 reads DFQATT; CDR2 reads SNEGSKA (reference sequence). This CDR3 comprises 13 residues. DNA of the CDR3: TGCAGTGCTAGGGGACAGGGGAAAGATACCTACACCTTC. Translation: CSARGQGKDTYTF.

This clonotype was seen more than once but under ten times. The genes are TRBV12-3 or TRBV12-4 and TRBJ1-6, with no clear D. The V end was cut by 0 bases, the J end by 0 bases, with 12 bases between. CDR3 length: 18 residues. The CDR3 protein is CASSLAHYTSSYNSPLHF. The CDR3 DNA follows: TGTGCCAGCAGTTTAGCGCATTACACGAGCTCCTATAATTCACCCCTCCACTTT.

There are a few counts of this clonotype. The rearrangement links TRBV7-2 to TRBJ2-7; the D is unclear. V was trimmed by 5 bases and J by 6 bases, leaving 11 bases between them. The length of the CDR3 is 12 residues. Germline V gene data show CDR1 as SGHTA and CDR2 as FQGNSA. CDR3 coding DNA: TGTGCCAGCAGCCCCTCCTCGGGCGAGCAGTACTTC. This sequence encodes CASSPSSGEQYF. The full variable domain, completed using reference TRBV7-2 and TRBJ2-7, is GAGVSQSPSNKVTEKGKDVELRCDPISGHTALYWYRQSLGQGLEFLIYFQGNSAPDKSGLPSDRFSAERTGGSVSTLTIQRTQQEDSAVYLCASSPSSGEQYFGPGTRLTVT.

This chain joins TRBV7-2 and TRBJ1-1; 8 nucleotides line up with TRBD1. Germline assignment: CDR1 SGHTA and CDR2 FQGNSA. With V trimmed by 6 bases and J by 3 bases, 15 bases remained unmatched. The CDR3 totals 17 residues. In DNA form, the CDR3 reads TGTGCCAGCAGTTACCCCCGGGCAGGGGGCGTCGACACTGAAGCTTTCTTT. The encoded protein is CASSYPRAGGVDTEAFF.

The rearrangement links TRBV29-1 to TRBJ2-2; no firm D call. From germline, CDR1 is SQVTM and CDR2 ANQGSEA. The V end lost 2 bases, the J end lost 6 bases, and 13 bases lay between the germline ends. The CDR3 runs 14 residues. CDR3 DNA sequence: TGCAGCGTTGAAACGAGAGGTGGCTCCGGGGAGCTGTTTTTT. Encoded protein: CSVETRGGSGELFF.

On this clonotype: A read error may explain this, as a much larger clone is one base away. The gene calls are TRBV25-1 and TRBJ1-1, with D maybe TRBD1 (5 bases). The CDR3 runs 16 residues. Per the germline V gene, CDR1 is MGHDK and CDR2 is SYGVNS. The CDR3 bases are TGTGCCAGCAGTGAAACCAGGGCTGGGTTTAGGAACGAAGCTCTCTTT. Its translation: CASSETRAGFRNEALF.

The chain links TRBV9 to TRBJ1-5; D possibly corresponds to TRBD1 (5 bases). The CDR3 is 14 amino acids. CDR1 SGDLS and CDR2 YYNGEE come from the germline V gene. Trimming took off 0 bases at V and 9 bases at J, with 13 bases between the two ends. The CDR3 sequence is CASSVEGMGGPQHF. Here the CDR3 DNA reads TGTGCCAGCAGCGTAGAGGGGATGGGGGGGCCCCAGCATTTT.

This clonotype was counted ten times or more. J is TRBJ1-1 and V is TRBV10-3; 8 nucleotides agree with TRBD1. The junction had 6 bases not matched to a gene; V was cut back by 3 bases and J by 6 bases. The CDR3 extends over 14 amino acids. Germline V gives CDR1 ENHRY, CDR2 SYGVKD. CDR3 protein: CAISDQGAPAEAFF. The CDR3 region has the DNA TGTGCCATCAGTGATCAGGGGGCGCCCGCTGAAGCTTTCTTT.

This chain links TRBV20-1 with TRBJ2-7, with TRBD1 matching over 12 bases. There are 15 residues in the CDR3. Germline V gene lookup returns CDR1 DFQATT and CDR2 SNEGSKA (reference sequence). Unmatched junction bases numbered 11, after V lost 5 bases and J lost 6 bases. DNA for the CDR3: TGCAGTGCTTCCGCGGGACAGGGGGCGTTCCGCGAGCAGTACTTC. The encoded protein is CSASAGQGAFREQYF.